The T cell receptor (beta chain) under discussion was sequenced for a study of post-analysis software for immune sequencing data. The study's findings and limits: In multiple sclerosis, normalized Chao1 diversity was significantly below that of controls. In patients, TRBV5-6, TRBV5-1 and TRBV20-1 belonged to roughly five TRBV segments found more frequently than in controls.

In its sample, this clonotype was seen a few times. The antigen is unknown. TCR beta cDNA libraries had unique molecular identifiers. Hundreds of thousands of cDNA molecules came from approximately 1 to 10 million T cells. TCRdb analysed the PCR reads with MiXCR anew, one entry per CDR3 protein. The table shows roughly 600,000 distinct CDR3 sequences, with roughly 45% occurring only once. V dropped 6 bases and J dropped 3; count of bases not matched to a gene: 10. From germline, CDR1 is SGHDT and CDR2 YYEEEE. The CDR3 covers 15 residues. The chain recombines TRBV5-6 with TRBJ2-5; 8 positions agree with TRBD2. This receptor was obtained from a girl between 5 and 17 years old with multiple sclerosis. The sample was blood. The CDR3 DNA reads TGTGCCAGCATCCTGGGGCTAGCGGGTAAAGAGACCCAGTACTTC. This gives the protein CASILGLAGKETQYF.